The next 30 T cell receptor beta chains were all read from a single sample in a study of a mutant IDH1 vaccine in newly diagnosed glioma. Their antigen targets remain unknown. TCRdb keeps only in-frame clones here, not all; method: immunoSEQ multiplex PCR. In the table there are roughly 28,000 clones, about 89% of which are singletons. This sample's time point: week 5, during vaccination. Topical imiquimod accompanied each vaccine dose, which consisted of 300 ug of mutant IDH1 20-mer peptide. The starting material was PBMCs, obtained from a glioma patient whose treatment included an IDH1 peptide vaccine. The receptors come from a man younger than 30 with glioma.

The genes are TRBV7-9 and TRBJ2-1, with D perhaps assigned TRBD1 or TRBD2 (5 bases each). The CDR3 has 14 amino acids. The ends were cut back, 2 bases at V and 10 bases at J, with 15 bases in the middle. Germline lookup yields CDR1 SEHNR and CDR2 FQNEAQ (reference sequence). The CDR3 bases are TGTGCCAGCAGCTTACCCGGGGACGCGCGGGAGCAGTTCTTC. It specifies CASSLPGDAREQFF.

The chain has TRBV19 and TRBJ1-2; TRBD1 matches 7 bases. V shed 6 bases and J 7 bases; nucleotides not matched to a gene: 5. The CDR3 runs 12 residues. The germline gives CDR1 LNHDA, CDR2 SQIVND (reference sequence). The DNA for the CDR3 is TGTGCCAGTAGCGCGGACAGGCGTGGCTACACCTTC. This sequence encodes CASSADRRGYTF.

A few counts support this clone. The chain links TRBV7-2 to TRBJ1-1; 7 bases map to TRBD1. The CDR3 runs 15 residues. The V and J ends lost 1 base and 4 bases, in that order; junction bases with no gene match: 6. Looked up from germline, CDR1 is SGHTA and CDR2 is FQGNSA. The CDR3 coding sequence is TGTGCCAGCAGCTTAGGGGACAGAATGGGCACTGAAGCTTTCTTT. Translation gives CASSLGDRMGTEAFF. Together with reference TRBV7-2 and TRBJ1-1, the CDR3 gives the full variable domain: GAGVSQSPSNKVTEKGKDVELRCDPISGHTALYWYRQSLGQGLEFLIYFQGNSAPDKSGLPSDRFSAERTGGSVSTLTIQRTQQEDSAVYLCASSLGDRMGTEAFFGQGTRLTVV.

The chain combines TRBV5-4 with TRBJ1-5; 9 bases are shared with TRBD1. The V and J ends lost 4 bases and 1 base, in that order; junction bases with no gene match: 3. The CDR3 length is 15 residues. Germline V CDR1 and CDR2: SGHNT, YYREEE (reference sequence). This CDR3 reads CASSPGTGSNQPQHF. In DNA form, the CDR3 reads TGTGCCAGCAGCCCGGGGACAGGGAGCAATCAGCCCCAGCATTTT.

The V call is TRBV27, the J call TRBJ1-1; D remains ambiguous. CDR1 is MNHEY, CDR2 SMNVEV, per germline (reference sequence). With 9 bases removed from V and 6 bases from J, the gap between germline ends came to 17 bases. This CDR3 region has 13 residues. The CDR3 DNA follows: TGTGCCAGTCAGGACCGGCGAGCGGCTGAAGCTTTCTTT. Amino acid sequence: CASQDRRAAEAFF.

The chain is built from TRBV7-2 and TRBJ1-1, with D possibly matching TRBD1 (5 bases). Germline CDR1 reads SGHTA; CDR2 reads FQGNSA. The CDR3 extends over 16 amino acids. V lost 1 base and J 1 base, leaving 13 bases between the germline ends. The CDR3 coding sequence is TGTGCCAGCAGCTTAGGCGGGACGAACAGGAACACTGAAGCTTTCTTT. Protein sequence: CASSLGGTNRNTEAFF.

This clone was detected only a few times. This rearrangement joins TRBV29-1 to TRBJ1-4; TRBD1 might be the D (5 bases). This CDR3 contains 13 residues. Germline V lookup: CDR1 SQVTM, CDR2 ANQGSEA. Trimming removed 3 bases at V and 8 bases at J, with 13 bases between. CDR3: CSVDGAGGEKLFF. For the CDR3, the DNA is TGCAGCGTTGACGGAGCTGGGGGGGAAAAACTGTTTTTT.

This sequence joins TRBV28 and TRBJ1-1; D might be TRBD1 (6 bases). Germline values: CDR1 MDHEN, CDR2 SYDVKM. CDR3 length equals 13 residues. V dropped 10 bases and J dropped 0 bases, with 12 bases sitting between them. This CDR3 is CATTDSLNTEAFF. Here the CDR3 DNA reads TGTGCCACCACGGACAGCTTGAACACTGAAGCTTTCTTT.

The CDR3 sequence: CASSLTTGSSGNTIYF. CDR3 in DNA: TGTGCCAGCAGCCTAACGACAGGGAGCTCTGGAAACACCATATATTTT. The chain recombines TRBV9 with TRBJ1-3, with 7 positions matching TRBD1. CDR3 length equals 16 residues. J was trimmed by 0 bases and V by 4 bases; bases with no gene match: 7. Germline V gives CDR1 SGDLS, CDR2 YYNGEE.

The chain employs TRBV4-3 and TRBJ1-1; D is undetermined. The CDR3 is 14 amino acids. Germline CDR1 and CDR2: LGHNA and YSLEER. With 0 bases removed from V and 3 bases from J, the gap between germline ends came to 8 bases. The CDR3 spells CASSQDWGDTEAFF. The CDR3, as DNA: TGCGCCAGCAGCCAAGATTGGGGAGACACTGAAGCTTTCTTT.

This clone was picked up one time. The CDR3 is CAWSVLSPSDGGYTF. For the CDR3, the DNA is TGTGCCTGGAGTGTACTAAGCCCGAGCGATGGAGGCTACACCTTC. The V and J genes are TRBV30 and TRBJ1-2; D not certain. V dropped 0 bases and J dropped 8 bases, with 19 bases sitting between them. CDR1 and CDR2 from the germline V gene are GTSNPN and SVGIG (reference sequence). The CDR3 loop spans 15 amino acids.

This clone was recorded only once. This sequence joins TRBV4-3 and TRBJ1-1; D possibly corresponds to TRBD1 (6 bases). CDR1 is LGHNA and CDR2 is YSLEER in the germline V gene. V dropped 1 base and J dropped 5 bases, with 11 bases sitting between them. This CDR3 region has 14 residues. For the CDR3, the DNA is TGCGCCAGCAGCCAAGCCACAGGGAAAACTGAAGCTTTCTTT. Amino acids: CASSQATGKTEAFF.

The CDR3 loop is CSALGGKENIQYF. CDR3 nucleotides: TGCAGCGCCCTAGGGGGGAAGGAAAACATTCAGTACTTC. The chain joins TRBV29-1 to TRBJ2-4; D possibly matches TRBD1 or TRBD2 (6 bases each). The CDR3 is 13 residues long. Germline values: CDR1 SQVTM, CDR2 ANQGSEA. V lost 7 bases and J 5 bases, leaving 15 bases between the germline ends.

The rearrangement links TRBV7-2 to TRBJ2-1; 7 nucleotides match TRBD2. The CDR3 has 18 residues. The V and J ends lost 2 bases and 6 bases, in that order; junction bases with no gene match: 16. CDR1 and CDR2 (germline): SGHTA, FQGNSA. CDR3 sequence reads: CASSLPSSFSTGGNEQFF. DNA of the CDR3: TGTGCCAGCAGCTTACCCTCCTCTTTCAGTACGGGGGGCAATGAGCAGTTCTTC.

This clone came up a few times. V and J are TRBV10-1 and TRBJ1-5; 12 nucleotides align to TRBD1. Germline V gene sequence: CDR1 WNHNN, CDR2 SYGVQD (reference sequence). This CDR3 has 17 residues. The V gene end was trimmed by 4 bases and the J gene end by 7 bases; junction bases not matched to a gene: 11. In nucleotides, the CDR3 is TGCGCCAGCAGTGGGGTAGGGGACAGGGGGCGACGCCAGCCCCAGCATTTT. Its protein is CASSGVGDRGRRQPQHF.

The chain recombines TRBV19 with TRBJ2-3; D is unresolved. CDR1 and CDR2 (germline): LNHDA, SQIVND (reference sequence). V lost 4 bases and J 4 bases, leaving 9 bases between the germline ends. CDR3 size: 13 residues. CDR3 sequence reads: CASSKVPADTQYF. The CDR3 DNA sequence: TGTGCCAGTAGTAAAGTCCCCGCAGATACGCAGTATTTT. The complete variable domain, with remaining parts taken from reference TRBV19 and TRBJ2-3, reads DGGITQSPKYLFRKEGQNVTLSCEQNLNHDAMYWYRQDPGQGLRLIYYSQIVNDFQKGDIAEGYSVSREKKESFPLTVTSAQKNPTAFYLCASSKVPADTQYFGPGTRLTVL.

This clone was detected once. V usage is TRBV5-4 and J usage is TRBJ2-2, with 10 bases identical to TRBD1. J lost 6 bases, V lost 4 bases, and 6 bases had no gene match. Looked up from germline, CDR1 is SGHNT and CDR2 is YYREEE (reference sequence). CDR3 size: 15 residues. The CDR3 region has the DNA TGTGCCAGCAGCCCCGGGACAGGGGCAGCCGGGGAGCTGTTTTTT. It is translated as CASSPGTGAAGELFF.

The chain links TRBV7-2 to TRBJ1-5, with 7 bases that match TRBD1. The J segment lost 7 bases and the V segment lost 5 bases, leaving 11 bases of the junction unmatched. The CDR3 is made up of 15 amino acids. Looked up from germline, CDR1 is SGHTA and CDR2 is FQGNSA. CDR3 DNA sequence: TGTGCCAGCAGCGTAAGACAGGGCTCAGGACAGCCCCAGCATTTT. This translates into CASSVRQGSGQPQHF.

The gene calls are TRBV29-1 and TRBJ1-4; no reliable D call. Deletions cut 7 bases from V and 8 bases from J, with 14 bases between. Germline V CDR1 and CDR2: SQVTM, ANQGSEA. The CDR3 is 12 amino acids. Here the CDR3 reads CSAESGLEKLFF. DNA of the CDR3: TGCAGCGCTGAGTCGGGGTTAGAAAAACTGTTTTTT.

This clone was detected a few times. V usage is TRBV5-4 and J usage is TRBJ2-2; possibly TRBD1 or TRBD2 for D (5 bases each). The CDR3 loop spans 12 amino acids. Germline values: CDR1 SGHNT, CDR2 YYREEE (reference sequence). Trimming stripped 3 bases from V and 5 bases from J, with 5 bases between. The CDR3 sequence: CASSWGTGELFF. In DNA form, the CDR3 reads TGTGCCAGCAGCTGGGGGACCGGGGAGCTGTTTTTT.

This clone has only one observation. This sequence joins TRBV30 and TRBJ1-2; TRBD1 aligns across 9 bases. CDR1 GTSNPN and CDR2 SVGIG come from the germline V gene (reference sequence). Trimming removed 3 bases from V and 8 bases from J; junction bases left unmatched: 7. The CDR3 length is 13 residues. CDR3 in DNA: TGTGCCTGGAGGCAACAGGGGGCGCGAGGCTACACCTTC. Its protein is CAWRQQGARGYTF.

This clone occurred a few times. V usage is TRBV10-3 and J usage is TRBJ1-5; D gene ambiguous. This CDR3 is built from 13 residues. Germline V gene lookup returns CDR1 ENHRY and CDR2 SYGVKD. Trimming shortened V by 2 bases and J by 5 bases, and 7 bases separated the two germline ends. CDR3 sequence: CAISEGGYQPQHF. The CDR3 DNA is TGTGCCATCAGTGAGGGAGGGTATCAGCCCCAGCATTTT.

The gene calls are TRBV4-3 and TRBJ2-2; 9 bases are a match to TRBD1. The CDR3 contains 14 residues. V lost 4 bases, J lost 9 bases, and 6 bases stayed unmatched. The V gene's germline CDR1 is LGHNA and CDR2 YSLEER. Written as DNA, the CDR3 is TGCGCCAGCAGCCGGGACAGGGAAGGGAGGGAGCTGTTTTTT. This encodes CASSRDREGRELFF.

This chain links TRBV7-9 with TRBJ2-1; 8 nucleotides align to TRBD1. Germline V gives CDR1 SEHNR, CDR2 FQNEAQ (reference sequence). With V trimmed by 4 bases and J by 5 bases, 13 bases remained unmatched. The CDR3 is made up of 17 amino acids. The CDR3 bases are TGTGCCAGCAGCTCAGGAGGCATGGGGACAGGCAACAATGAGCAGTTCTTC. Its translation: CASSSGGMGTGNNEQFF.

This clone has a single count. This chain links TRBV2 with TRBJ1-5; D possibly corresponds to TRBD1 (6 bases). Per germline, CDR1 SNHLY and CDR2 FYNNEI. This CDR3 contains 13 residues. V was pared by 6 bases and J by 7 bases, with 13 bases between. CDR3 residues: CASRGRGGQPQHF. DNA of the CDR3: TGTGCCAGCAGGGGCAGGGGAGGCCAGCCCCAGCATTTT.

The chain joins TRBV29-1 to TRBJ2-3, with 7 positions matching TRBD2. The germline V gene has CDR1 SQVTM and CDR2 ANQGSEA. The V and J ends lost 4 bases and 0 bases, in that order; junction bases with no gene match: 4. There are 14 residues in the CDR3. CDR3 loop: CSVGEGLSTDTQYF. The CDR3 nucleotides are TGCAGCGTTGGGGAGGGGCTGAGCACAGATACGCAGTATTTT.

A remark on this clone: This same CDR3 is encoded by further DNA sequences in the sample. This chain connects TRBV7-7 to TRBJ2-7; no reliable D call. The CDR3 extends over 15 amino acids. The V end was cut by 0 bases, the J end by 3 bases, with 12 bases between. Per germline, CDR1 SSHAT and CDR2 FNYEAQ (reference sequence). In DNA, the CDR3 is TGTGCCAGCAGCTTAGCGTTTGGGCCCGTCTACGAGCAGTACTTC. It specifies CASSLAFGPVYEQYF.

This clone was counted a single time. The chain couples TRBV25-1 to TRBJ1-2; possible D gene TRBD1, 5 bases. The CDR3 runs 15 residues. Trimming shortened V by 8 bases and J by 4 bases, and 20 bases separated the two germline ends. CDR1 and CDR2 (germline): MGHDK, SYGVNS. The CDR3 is CASAISGQEGYGYTF. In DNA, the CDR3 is TGTGCCAGCGCGATCTCGGGGCAGGAGGGCTATGGCTACACCTTC.

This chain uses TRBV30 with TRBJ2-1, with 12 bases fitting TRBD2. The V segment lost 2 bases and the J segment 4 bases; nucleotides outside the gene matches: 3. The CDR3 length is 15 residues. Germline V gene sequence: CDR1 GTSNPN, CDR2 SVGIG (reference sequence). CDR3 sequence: CAWSPTSGGYNEQFF. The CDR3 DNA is TGTGCCTGGAGTCCAACTAGCGGGGGGTACAATGAGCAGTTCTTC. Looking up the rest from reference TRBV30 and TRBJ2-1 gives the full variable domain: SQTIHQWPATLVQPVGSPLSLECTVEGTSNPNLYWYRQAAGRGLQLLFYSVGIGQISSEVPQNLSASRPQDRQFILSSKKLLLSDSGFYLCAWSPTSGGYNEQFFGPGTRLTVL.

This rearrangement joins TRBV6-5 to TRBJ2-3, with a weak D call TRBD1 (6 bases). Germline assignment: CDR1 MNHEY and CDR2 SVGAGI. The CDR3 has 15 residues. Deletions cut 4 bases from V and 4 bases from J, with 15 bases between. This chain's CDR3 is CASSLFQGTADTQYF. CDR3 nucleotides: TGTGCCAGCAGTTTATTCCAGGGGACCGCAGATACGCAGTATTTT.